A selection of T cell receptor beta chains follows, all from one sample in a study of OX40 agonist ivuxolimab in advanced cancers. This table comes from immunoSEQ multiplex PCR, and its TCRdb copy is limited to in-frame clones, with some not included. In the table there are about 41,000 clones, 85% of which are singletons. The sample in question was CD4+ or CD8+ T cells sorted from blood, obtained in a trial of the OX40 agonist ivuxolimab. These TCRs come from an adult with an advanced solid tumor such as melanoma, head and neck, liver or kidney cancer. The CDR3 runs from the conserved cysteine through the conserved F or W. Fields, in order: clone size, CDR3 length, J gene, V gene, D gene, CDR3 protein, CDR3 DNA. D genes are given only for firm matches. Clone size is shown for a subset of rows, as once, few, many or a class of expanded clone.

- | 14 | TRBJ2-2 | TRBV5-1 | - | CASSGAEYTGELFF | TGCGCCAGCAGCGGCGCAGAGTACACCGGGGAGCTGTTTTTT
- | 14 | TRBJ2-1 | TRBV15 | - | CATSRGDNYNEQFF | TGTGCCACCAGCAGAGGGGACAACTACAATGAGCAGTTCTTC
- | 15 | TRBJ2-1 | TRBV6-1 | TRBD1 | CATQIEDRGYNEQFF | TGTGCCACCCAGATTGAGGACAGGGGTTACAATGAGCAGTTCTTC
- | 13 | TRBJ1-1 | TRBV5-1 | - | CASSRGVGTEAFF | TGCGCCAGCAGCCGGGGGGTCGGCACTGAAGCTTTCTTT
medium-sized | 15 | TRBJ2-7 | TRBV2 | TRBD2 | CASSESSGRANEQYF | TGTGCCAGCAGTGAGTCTAGCGGGAGGGCCAACGAGCAGTACTTC
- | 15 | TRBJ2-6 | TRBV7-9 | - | CASSLAGAGANVLTF | TGTGCCAGCAGCTTAGCGGGGGCTGGGGCCAACGTCCTGACTTTC
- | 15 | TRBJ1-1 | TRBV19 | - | CASSSGYLPNTEAFF | TGTGCCAGTTCAAGCGGGTACTTACCGAACACTGAAGCTTTCTTT
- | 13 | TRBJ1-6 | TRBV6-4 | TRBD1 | CASSGTGGSPLHF | TGTGCCAGCTCCGGGACAGGGGGTTCACCCCTCCACTTT
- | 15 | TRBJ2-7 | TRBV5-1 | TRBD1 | CASSPGTGFSYEQYF | TGCGCCAGCAGTCCCGGGACAGGCTTCTCCTACGAGCAGTACTTC
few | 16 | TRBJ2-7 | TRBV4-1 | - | CASSPGRLVRGYEQYF | TGCGCCAGCAGCCCGGGACGGTTAGTACGGGGCTACGAGCAGTACTTC
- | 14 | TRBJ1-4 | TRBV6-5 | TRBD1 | CASRQGGGDEKLFF | TGTGCCAGCAGACAGGGGGGAGGAGATGAAAAACTGTTTTTT
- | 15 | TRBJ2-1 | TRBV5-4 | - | CASSLDQSSYNEQFF | TGTGCCAGCAGCTTGGATCAGAGCTCCTACAATGAGCAGTTCTTC
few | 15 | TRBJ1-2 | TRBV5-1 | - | CASSPSHGGARGYTF | TGCGCCAGCAGCCCCTCTCACGGGGGGGCGAGGGGCTACACCTTC
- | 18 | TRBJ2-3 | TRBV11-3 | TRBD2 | CASSTGLAGNSGTDTQYF | TGTGCCAGCAGCACGGGGCTAGCGGGCAACTCGGGCACAGATACGCAGTATTTT
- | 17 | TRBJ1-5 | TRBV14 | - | CASSQRANEVRDQPQHF | TGTGCCAGCAGCCAAAGGGCGAATGAGGTACGGGATCAGCCCCAGCATTTT
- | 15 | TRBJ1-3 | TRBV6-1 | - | CASRPDTYSGNTIYF | TGTGCCAGCAGACCTGACACCTACTCTGGAAACACCATATATTTT
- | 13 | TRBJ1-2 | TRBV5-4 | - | CASSYDRNYGYTF | TGTGCCAGCAGCTACGACAGGAACTATGGCTACACCTTC
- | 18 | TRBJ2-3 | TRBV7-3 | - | CASSLRGWGIEGTDTQYF | TGTGCCAGCAGCCTACGCGGGTGGGGGATAGAGGGCACAGATACGCAGTATTTT
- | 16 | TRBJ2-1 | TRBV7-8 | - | CASSLFRGLYYNEQFF | TGTGCCAGCAGCTTATTTCGGGGGCTGTACTACAATGAGCAGTTCTTC
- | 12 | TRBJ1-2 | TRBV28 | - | CASSEDIYGYTF | TGTGCCAGCAGCGAGGACATCTATGGCTACACCTTC
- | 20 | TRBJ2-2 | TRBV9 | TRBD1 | CASSGGQGAKREKDTGELFF | TGTGCCAGCAGCGGTGGACAGGGGGCTAAGCGGGAGAAAGACACCGGGGAGCTGTTTTTT
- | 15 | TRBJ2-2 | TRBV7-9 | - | CASIPASRNTGELFF | TGTGCCAGCATTCCGGCTAGCAGGAACACCGGGGAGCTGTTTTTT
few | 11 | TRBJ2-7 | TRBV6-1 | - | CARSRVYEQYF | TGTGCCCGGTCACGGGTGTACGAGCAGTACTTC
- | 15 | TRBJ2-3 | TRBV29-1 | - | CSVEENDRSPDTQYF | TGCAGCGTTGAAGAGAATGACCGCTCCCCCGATACGCAGTATTTT
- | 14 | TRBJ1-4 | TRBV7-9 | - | CASTTGSTGEKLFF | TGTGCCAGTACCACGGGATCAACGGGGGAAAAACTGTTTTTT
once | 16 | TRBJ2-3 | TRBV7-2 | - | CASSFPLGSGTDTQYF | TGTGCCAGCAGCTTTCCCCTCGGAAGTGGCACAGATACGCAGTATTTT
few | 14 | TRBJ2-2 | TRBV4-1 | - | CASSQGYGTGELFF | TGCGCCAGCAGCCAGGGGTACGGGACCGGGGAGCTGTTTTTT
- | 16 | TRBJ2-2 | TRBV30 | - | CAWRVLLGGSTGELFF | TGTGCCTGGAGGGTATTATTAGGGGGTAGCACCGGGGAGCTGTTTTTT
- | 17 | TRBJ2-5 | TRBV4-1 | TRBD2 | CASSQAGGGAGIETQYF | TGCGCCAGCAGCCAAGCGGGCGGGGGGGCTGGCATAGAGACCCAGTACTTC
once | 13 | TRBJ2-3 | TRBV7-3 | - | CASSSTVTDTQYF | TGTGCCAGCAGCTCGACAGTCACAGATACGCAGTATTTT
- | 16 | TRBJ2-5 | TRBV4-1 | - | CASSQVFAGHQETQYF | TGCGCCAGCAGCCAAGTGTTCGCGGGGCACCAAGAGACCCAGTACTTC
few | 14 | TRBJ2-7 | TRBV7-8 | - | CASSLGTDSYEQYF | TGTGCCAGCAGCTTAGGGACAGACTCCTACGAGCAGTACTTC
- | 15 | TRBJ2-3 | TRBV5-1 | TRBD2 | CASSSRLASTDTQYF | TGCGCCAGCAGCTCTAGACTAGCTAGCACAGATACGCAGTATTTT
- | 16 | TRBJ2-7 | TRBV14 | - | CASSQGPRVHSYEQYF | TGTGCCAGCAGCCAAGGGCCCAGGGTCCACTCCTACGAGCAGTACTTC
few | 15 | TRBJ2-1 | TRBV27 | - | CASSLGFSSYNEQFF | TGTGCCAGCAGTTTAGGGTTTAGCTCCTACAATGAGCAGTTCTTC
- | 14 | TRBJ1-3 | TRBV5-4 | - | CASSRKRPGNTIYF | TGTGCCAGCAGCCGTAAAAGGCCTGGAAACACCATATATTTT
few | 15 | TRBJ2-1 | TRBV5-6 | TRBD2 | CASSLWGSGSDEQFF | TGTGCCAGCAGCTTATGGGGTAGCGGGAGTGATGAGCAGTTCTTC
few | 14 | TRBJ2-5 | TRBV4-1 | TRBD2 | CASSVLAVRGTQYF | TGCGCCAGCAGCGTTCTAGCGGTCCGGGGGACCCAGTACTTC
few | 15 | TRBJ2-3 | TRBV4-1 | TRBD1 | CASSPRDRGTDTQYF | TGCGCCAGCAGCCCCCGGGACAGGGGCACAGATACGCAGTATTTT
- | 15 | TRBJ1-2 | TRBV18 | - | CASSHSTDDHRGYTF | TGTGCCAGCTCACACTCGACAGACGACCATAGGGGCTACACCTTC
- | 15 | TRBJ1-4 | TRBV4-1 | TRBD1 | CASSPRQGRGEKLFF | TGCGCCAGCAGCCCTCGACAGGGTAGGGGTGAAAAACTGTTTTTT
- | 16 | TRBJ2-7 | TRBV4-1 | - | CASSVSTLGRSYEQYF | TGCGCCAGCAGCGTCAGCACCCTAGGCAGAAGCTACGAGCAGTACTTC
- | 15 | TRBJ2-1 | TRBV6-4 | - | CASPRGGREYNEQFF | TGTGCCAGCCCCAGGGGGGGCAGGGAATACAATGAGCAGTTCTTC
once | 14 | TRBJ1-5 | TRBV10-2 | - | CASSESAVYQPQHF | TGCGCCAGCAGTGAGTCGGCAGTCTATCAGCCCCAGCATTTT
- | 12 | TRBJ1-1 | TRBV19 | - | CASRRARAEAFF | TGTGCCAGTAGAAGGGCCCGGGCTGAAGCTTTCTTT
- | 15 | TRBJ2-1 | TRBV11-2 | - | CASSFRAGTSFEQFF | TGTGCCAGCAGCTTCCGAGCTGGCACGTCGTTTGAGCAGTTCTTC
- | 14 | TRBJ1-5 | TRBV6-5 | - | CASSRGGTNQPQHF | TGTGCCAGCAGTAGAGGAGGTACGAATCAGCCCCAGCATTTT
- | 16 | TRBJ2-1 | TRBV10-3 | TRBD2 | CAISEPLAGEINEQFF | TGTGCCATCAGTGAGCCACTAGCGGGAGAAATCAATGAGCAGTTCTTC
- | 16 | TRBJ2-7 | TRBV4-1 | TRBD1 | CASSFFTGGRSYEQYF | TGCGCCAGCAGCTTTTTCACAGGGGGCAGGTCCTACGAGCAGTACTTC
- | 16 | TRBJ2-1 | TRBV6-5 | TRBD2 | CASSSPGRGGYNEQFF | TGTGCCAGCAGTTCCCCCGGGCGCGGGGGCTACAATGAGCAGTTCTTC